A single sample gave rise to the 28 T cell receptor beta chains below, sequenced in a study of cytomegalovirus exposure and HLA in healthy donors. PCR amplification relied on 60 Vbeta primers (plus 13 Jbeta primers). Method: immunoSEQ multiplex PCR; TCRdb's copy keeps in-frame clones and lacks some. This sample has under 200,000 clones; approximately 86% occur once, and the top ten carry over 1.5%. Sequencing used PBMCs. All receptors come from a woman under 30 in good health and CMV-seronegative.

The J gene is TRBJ2-7, the V gene TRBV29-1; 12 nucleotides agree with TRBD2. This CDR3 comprises 16 residues. V shed 4 bases, J shed 2 bases, and the junction held 9 bases outside the gene matches. The V gene's germline CDR1 is SQVTM and CDR2 ANQGSEA. The CDR3 coding sequence is TGCAGCGTTGTCGGGACTAGCGGGTTCAAGACCTACGAGCAGTACTTC. Amino acid sequence: CSVVGTSGFKTYEQYF.

The chain is built from TRBV19 and TRBJ2-1; 13 nucleotides line up with TRBD2. V was pared by 3 bases and J by 7 bases, with 3 bases of the junction left unmatched. The CDR3 runs 15 residues. Germline values: CDR1 LNHDA, CDR2 SQIVND (reference sequence). This chain's CDR3 is CASSMGTSGINEQFF. Written as DNA, the CDR3 is TGTGCCAGTAGTATGGGGACTAGCGGGATAAATGAGCAGTTCTTC.

This chain uses TRBV29-1 with TRBJ2-7, with 7 bases aligning to TRBD1. In germline, CDR1 is SQVTM, CDR2 ANQGSEA. The CDR3 is 12 residues long. Unmatched junction bases numbered 8, after V lost 7 bases and J lost 5 bases. This chain's CDR3 is CSALDRVDEQYF. The CDR3 DNA reads as TGCAGCGCCCTAGACAGGGTGGACGAGCAGTACTTC.

V gene TRBV5-6 combines with J gene TRBJ1-2; 7 nucleotides line up with TRBD1. The germline CDR1 and CDR2 sequences are SGHDT and YYEEEE. The CDR3 is 17 residues long. V dropped 0 bases and J dropped 0; count of bases not matched to a gene: 8. The CDR3 DNA reads TGTGCCAGCAGCTTGGATCGGGACAGATATTCTAACTATGGCTACACCTTC. Encoded protein: CASSLDRDRYSNYGYTF.

J is TRBJ2-2 and V is TRBV30; 8 positions agree with TRBD1. The trim removed 8 bases at V and 0 bases at J, leaving 5 bases unmatched. Germline V CDR1 and CDR2: GTSNPN, SVGIG (reference sequence). CDR3 size: 14 residues. The CDR3 bases are TGTGCCCACCCGGACAGGGCGAACACCGGGGAGCTGTTTTTT. Translated: CAHPDRANTGELFF.

The chain uses TRBV30 and TRBJ2-2, with 7 bases lining up with TRBD2. CDR3 length equals 15 residues. The V and J ends lost 1 base and 3 bases, in that order; junction bases with no gene match: 5. Germline lookup yields CDR1 GTSNPN and CDR2 SVGIG (reference sequence). CDR3 in amino acids: CAWSGRESHTGELFF. The CDR3 nucleotides read TGTGCCTGGAGTGGGCGGGAGAGTCACACCGGGGAGCTGTTTTTT.

About this clone itself: The junction and the germline gene differ at one end; a read error may be behind it. This chain uses TRBV10-2 with TRBJ1-2; D may be TRBD1 (6 bases). The germline V gene encodes CDR1 WSHSY and CDR2 SAAADI. There are 10 residues in the CDR3. The CDR3 coding sequence is TGCGCCAGCGGATTGGGGGGGGCTTCCTTC. This sequence encodes CASGLGGASF.

The chain has TRBV7-3 and TRBJ2-5; 9 bases are a match to TRBD2. With V trimmed by 4 bases and J by 4 bases, 7 bases remained unmatched. This CDR3 comprises 15 residues. Germline lookup yields CDR1 SGHTA and CDR2 FQGTGA. The DNA for the CDR3 is TGTGCCAGCAGCTCCACTAGCGGGCTCGGAGAGACCCAGTACTTC. This translates into CASSSTSGLGETQYF.

The chain carries TRBV11-2 and TRBJ2-5, with a tentative D call TRBD1 (5 bases). The CDR3 has 12 residues. Per germline, CDR1 SGHAT and CDR2 FQNNGV. Trimming cost V 4 bases and J 2 bases, with 5 bases left between them. CDR3 amino acids: CASSWTQETQYF. In DNA form, the CDR3 reads TGTGCCAGCAGCTGGACACAAGAGACCCAGTACTTC.

This clone was counted a few times. The chain is built from TRBV2 and TRBJ1-4; a weak D match, TRBD1 (6 bases). CDR1 SNHLY and CDR2 FYNNEI come from the germline V gene. V was cut by 8 bases and J by 8 bases, with 21 bases left in between. The CDR3 has 15 amino acids. Here the CDR3 reads CASRGGTPGREKLFF. Written as DNA, the CDR3 is TGTGCCAGCCGTGGTGGGACACCAGGTCGGGAAAAACTGTTTTTT.

This clone appeared once. This chain uses TRBV28 with TRBJ2-1; 13 bases fit TRBD2. CDR1 is MDHEN and CDR2 is SYDVKM in the germline V gene. The J segment lost 8 bases and the V segment lost 7 bases, leaving 5 bases of the junction unmatched. The CDR3 contains 14 residues. The CDR3 nucleotides are TGTGCCAGCATGACTAGCGGGAGGTTCGATGAGCAGTTCTTC. It yields the protein CASMTSGRFDEQFF.

This clone occurred a few times. V and J are TRBV6-6 and TRBJ2-2, with D hard to call. Germline-derived CDR1 and CDR2 are MNHNY and SVGAGI (reference sequence). V was clipped by 2 bases and J by 4 bases, with 8 bases between them. The CDR3 is 14 amino acids. The chain's CDR3 is CASSYARSTGELFF. CDR3 coding DNA: TGTGCCAGCAGTTACGCGCGGAGCACCGGGGAGCTGTTTTTT.

This clone was detected a few times. The genes are TRBV2 and TRBJ2-1; D uncertain. The CDR3 is 14 amino acids. Germline V lookup: CDR1 SNHLY, CDR2 FYNNEI. V was cut by 2 bases and J by 6 bases, with 11 bases left in between. CDR3 region: CASSEPQPSNEQFF. CDR3 sequence (DNA): TGTGCCAGCAGTGAACCACAGCCATCCAATGAGCAGTTCTTC.

J is TRBJ1-5 and V is TRBV30; no clear D. Germline V gives CDR1 GTSNPN, CDR2 SVGIG (reference sequence). The V and J ends lost 2 bases and 2 bases respectively, with 7 bases between them. CDR3 size: 13 residues. The CDR3 DNA follows: TGTGCCTGGAGTCTCCGGGGCAATCAGCCCCAGCATTTT. This gives the protein CAWSLRGNQPQHF. The variable domain in full, with the rest retrieved from reference TRBV30 and TRBJ1-5, is SQTIHQWPATLVQPVGSPLSLECTVEGTSNPNLYWYRQAAGRGLQLLFYSVGIGQISSEVPQNLSASRPQDRQFILSSKKLLLSDSGFYLCAWSLRGNQPQHFGDGTRLSIL.

The rearrangement joins TRBV27 to TRBJ1-2; 7 positions agree with TRBD1. Germline-derived CDR1 and CDR2 are MNHEY and SMNVEV (reference sequence). CDR3 length equals 14 residues. V lost 3 bases and J lost 2; bases outside the gene matches: 3. The CDR3 sequence is CASSLDRHNYGYTF. In DNA, the CDR3 is TGTGCCAGCAGTTTGGACAGGCACAACTATGGCTACACCTTC.

This chain uses TRBV11-1 with TRBJ1-6, with D uncertain. CDR3 length: 17 residues. The germline V gene has CDR1 SGHAT and CDR2 FQDESV (reference sequence). Trimming took 2 bases from V and 0 from J, leaving 11 bases between them. CDR3 bases: TGTGCCAGCAGCTTATATCGTGGGAGCTCCTATAATTCACCCCTCCACTTT. It specifies CASSLYRGSSYNSPLHF. Complete variable domain (other parts from reference TRBV11-1 and TRBJ1-6): EAEVAQSPRYKITEKSQAVAFWCDPISGHATLYWYRQILGQGPELLVQFQDESVVDDSQLPKDRFSAERLKGVDSTLKIQPAELGDSAMYLCASSLYRGSSYNSPLHFGNGTRLTVT.

The chain recombines TRBV10-3 with TRBJ2-2; 10 bases are a match to TRBD2. V dropped 0 bases and J dropped 9; count of bases not matched to a gene: 4. Germline CDR1 ENHRY, CDR2 SYGVKD. The CDR3 loop spans 15 amino acids. The CDR3 DNA is TGTGCCATCAGTGAGTCAGCGGGGGGGTTCCGGGAGCTGTTTTTT. Translating gives CAISESAGGFRELFF.

The rearrangement links TRBV18 to TRBJ1-1, with a weak D call TRBD1 (6 bases). V lost 4 bases to trimming and J lost 10 bases, with 13 bases between them. This CDR3 spans 12 amino acids. Germline V gives CDR1 KGHSH, CDR2 LQKENI. CDR3 loop: CASSQGPGVAFF. CDR3 DNA: TGTGCCAGCTCACAAGGCCCAGGGGTAGCTTTCTTT.

The V and J genes are TRBV19 and TRBJ2-5; TRBD1 is a possible D gene (6 bases). The CDR3 covers 14 residues. V dropped 3 bases and J dropped 3 bases, with 11 bases sitting between them. Per the germline V gene, CDR1 is LNHDA and CDR2 is SQIVND (reference sequence). The CDR3 region is CASSIWTDKETQYF. Here the CDR3 DNA reads TGTGCCAGTAGTATTTGGACAGACAAAGAGACCCAGTACTTC.

This chain joins TRBV5-1 and TRBJ2-2; D ambiguous. V was cut by 0 bases and J by 4 bases, with 10 bases left in between. The CDR3 is made up of 15 amino acids. Germline CDR1 SGHRS, CDR2 YFSETQ. CDR3 sequence reads: CASSLGPYSTGELFF. The DNA for the CDR3 is TGCGCCAGCAGCTTGGGCCCTTACAGCACCGGGGAGCTGTTTTTT.

Comment on this clone: Germline and junction disagree at one end, which may indicate a read error. The chain combines TRBV11-2 with TRBJ2-5; D uncertain. CDR1 is SGHAT and CDR2 is FQNNGV in the germline V gene. The CDR3 totals 14 residues. The CDR3 region is CASSLLGTGEAQYF. As DNA, the CDR3 is TGTGCCAGCAGCTTACTCGGTACCGGAGAGGCCCAGTACTTC.

The V and J genes are TRBV6-1 and TRBJ2-7, with no clear D. V lost 4 bases to trimming and J lost 2 bases, with 24 bases between them. The germline V gene has CDR1 MNHNS and CDR2 SASEGT. CDR3 length: 18 residues. DNA for the CDR3: TGTGCCAGCAGTGCTTCCCCCGGCGTGTCTAGTAGGCCCTACGAGCAGTACTTC. This gives the protein CASSASPGVSSRPYEQYF.

The chain combines TRBV5-5 with TRBJ1-4; 7 bases agree with TRBD1. V shed 7 bases, J shed 3 bases, and the junction held 3 bases outside the gene matches. Germline loops: CDR1 SGHKS, CDR2 YYEKEE (reference sequence). The CDR3 loop spans 13 amino acids. The CDR3 spells CASVGQPNEKLFF. The CDR3, as DNA: TGTGCCAGCGTGGGACAGCCTAATGAAAAACTGTTTTTT.

Points on this clone: This sample includes further DNA sequences coding for the same CDR3. The rearrangement uses TRBV27 and TRBJ2-1, with a possible D match to TRBD2 (5 bases). CDR3 length: 15 residues. With 2 bases removed from V and 0 bases from J, the gap between germline ends came to 8 bases. Germline-derived CDR1 and CDR2 are MNHEY and SMNVEV (reference sequence). In DNA, the CDR3 is TGTGCCAGCAGTTTAGCTGGAGGCTCCTACAATGAGCAGTTCTTC. Encoded protein: CASSLAGGSYNEQFF.

V usage is TRBV12-5 and J usage is TRBJ1-1; no clear D. The CDR3 sequence is 13 residues long. The V end was cut by 3 bases, the J end by 1 base, with 6 bases between. The germline CDR1 and CDR2 sequences are LGHNT and FRNRAP. DNA for the CDR3: TGTGCTAGTGGTTTAGAACAGAACACTGAAGCTTTCTTT. Translation: CASGLEQNTEAFF.

This clone was recorded a few times. This chain connects TRBV5-6 to TRBJ1-2; the match to TRBD1 covers 7 bases. The V gene's germline CDR1 is SGHDT and CDR2 YYEEEE. CDR3 length equals 13 residues. The V gene end was trimmed by 4 bases and the J gene end by 7 bases; junction bases not matched to a gene: 7. CDR3 loop: CASSAGTVGGYTF. The CDR3 nucleotides are TGTGCCAGCAGCGCGGGGACAGTAGGTGGCTACACCTTC.

V and J are TRBV5-1 and TRBJ2-3; D is possibly TRBD2 (5 bases). The CDR3 extends over 15 amino acids. With 0 bases removed from V and 3 bases from J, the gap between germline ends came to 11 bases. Germline CDR1 is SGHRS and CDR2 is YFSETQ. This chain's CDR3 is CASSLDGKRTDTQYF. The CDR3 DNA follows: TGCGCCAGCAGCTTGGACGGGAAAAGGACAGATACGCAGTATTTT. The complete variable domain, with remaining parts taken from reference TRBV5-1 and TRBJ2-3, reads KAGVTQTPRYLIKTRGQQVTLSCSPISGHRSVSWYQQTPGQGLQFLFEYFSETQRNKGNFPGRFSGRQFSNSRSEMNVSTLELGDSALYLCASSLDGKRTDTQYFGPGTRLTVL.

V usage is TRBV29-1 and J usage is TRBJ1-1; 9 nucleotides line up with TRBD1. The CDR3 has 13 amino acids. Germline-derived CDR1 and CDR2 are SQVTM and ANQGSEA. The V and J ends lost 2 bases and 7 bases, in that order; junction bases with no gene match: 5. The CDR3 protein is CSVERDRAGEAFF. The CDR3 DNA reads TGCAGCGTTGAACGGGACAGGGCGGGTGAAGCTTTCTTT.